This paragraph covers one T cell receptor beta chain sequence. As yet, its antigen is unknown. Deep level was the assay's run setting. Produced via immunoSEQ multiplex PCR; TCRdb's table is partial and in-frame only. The table lists approximately 740,000 clones, approximately 79% of them singletons. The CDR3 is 15 residues long. J lost 0 bases, V lost 4 bases, and 3 bases had no gene match. Germline CDR1 is SGDLS and CDR2 is YYNGEE. The sample is drawn from a study of shared clonotypes between healthy human individuals. Study results and limitations: Rarefaction analysis demonstrated incomplete sorted-subset sequencing notwithstanding large depth.

Specimen: memory CD4+ T cells sorted from blood. Subset here: CD45RA-negative fraction. The chain links TRBV9 to TRBJ2-1; 8 bases map to TRBD2. The TCR comes from a woman aged 25 to 39 in good health. CDR3 sequence reads: CASSSSGSSYNEQFF. In DNA, the CDR3 is TGTGCCAGCAGCTCAAGCGGGAGCTCCTACAATGAGCAGTTCTTC.